The clone carrying this TCR beta chain was seen only once. Its antigen is unknown. This record comes from a study of OX40 agonist ivuxolimab in advanced cancers. Overall study results and limits: Low normalized T-cell clonal expansion was also seen in some nonresponders. Expanded clones were, on average, more numerous among CD8+ T cells than CD4+.

Generated by immunoSEQ multiplex PCR, the TCRdb table keeps only in-frame clones and is missing some. The sample lists about 96,000 clones; 90% were seen once. This CDR3 has 17 residues. Germline-derived CDR1 and CDR2 are SGHTA and FQGTGA. V was clipped by 3 bases and J by 7 bases; unmatched bases: 13. The sample here was CD4+ or CD8+ T cells sorted from blood, taken in a trial of the OX40 agonist ivuxolimab. The sequence was collected from an adult with an advanced solid tumor such as melanoma, head and neck, liver or kidney cancer. V gene TRBV7-3 combines with J gene TRBJ2-1; 9 nucleotides line up with TRBD2. CDR3 coding DNA: TGTGCCAGCAGCTTCCTAGCGGGCGGCGGGAGGGCAAATGAGCAGTTCTTC. This translates into CASSFLAGGGRANEQFF.